These 15 T cell receptor beta chains originate from one sample sequenced in a study of neurological immune-mediated disorders. TCRdb used MiXCR to reprocess the 5' RACE reads, holding one entry per CDR3 protein. The table has about 66,000 distinct CDR3 sequences, around 3% seen once; the top ten hold under 4.5%. The sequenced sample was PBMCs. The receptors were gathered from a man aged 35 to 55 with multiple sclerosis.

This clonotype has ten or more counts. V gene TRBV12-3 or TRBV12-4 combines with J gene TRBJ1-6; no clear D gene. The CDR3 is 15 amino acids. Trimming shortened V by 1 base and J by 4 bases, and 8 bases separated the two germline ends. The chain's CDR3 is CASSLDGTYNSPLHF. CDR3 nucleotide sequence: TGTGCCAGCAGTTTAGACGGAACTTATAATTCACCCCTCCACTTT.

This clonotype was counted at least ten times. The V call is TRBV6-5, the J call TRBJ2-1; D assignment may be TRBD1 or TRBD2 (5 bases each). Germline loops: CDR1 MNHEY, CDR2 SVGAGI. Trimming removed 6 bases at V and 6 bases at J, with 15 bases between. The CDR3 has 14 residues. CDR3: CASSPTGTGNEQFF. The CDR3 bases are TGTGCCAGCAGCCCCACTGGGACCGGCAATGAGCAGTTCTTC.

The gene calls are TRBV5-6 and TRBJ2-2; 7 bases are a match to TRBD1. V dropped 2 bases and J dropped 5; count of bases not matched to a gene: 6. The CDR3 covers 15 residues. Germline V lookup: CDR1 SGHDT, CDR2 YYEEEE. The CDR3 DNA sequence: TGTGCCAGCAGCTTAACGCTACAGGGGACCGGGGAGCTGTTTTTT. Protein: CASSLTLQGTGELFF.

This clonotype occurred a few times. The chain employs TRBV7-9 and TRBJ1-2; D might be TRBD1 (6 bases). The CDR3 totals 14 residues. Trimming took 5 bases from V and 6 from J, leaving 16 bases between them. CDR1 is SEHNR and CDR2 is FQNEAQ in the germline V gene (reference sequence). The CDR3 reads CASSPQGLVDGYTF. For the CDR3, the DNA is TGTGCCAGCAGCCCGCAGGGGTTGGTGGATGGCTACACCTTC.

This clonotype occurred many times. The V gene is TRBV10-3, the J gene TRBJ1-2; no clear D. The CDR3 is 13 amino acids. The V end lost 3 bases, the J end lost 5 bases, and 10 bases lay between the germline ends. Per the germline V gene, CDR1 is ENHRY and CDR2 is SYGVKD. CDR3 bases: TGTGCCATCAGTGACTCCACAAAATATGGCTACACCTTC. Its protein is CAISDSTKYGYTF.

This clonotype showed up many times. The CDR3 here is CASSLGTYNEQFF. The CDR3 DNA sequence: TGCGCCAGCAGCCTAGGGACCTACAATGAGCAGTTCTTC. The rearrangement uses TRBV5-1 and TRBJ2-1, with unresolved D. The CDR3 sequence is 13 residues long. CDR1 is SGHRS, CDR2 YFSETQ, per germline. Between the trimmed V and J ends, which lost 4 bases and 2 bases, there was a span of 7 bases.

This clonotype was counted ten times or more. The chain joins TRBV5-6 to TRBJ1-4; 8 positions agree with TRBD1. The CDR3 spans 15 residues. V shed 3 bases, J shed 6 bases, and the junction held 7 bases outside the gene matches. Germline CDR1 SGHDT, CDR2 YYEEEE. CDR3 protein: CASSSAGGADEKLFF. CDR3 in DNA: TGTGCCAGCAGCTCTGCAGGGGGCGCGGATGAAAAACTGTTTTTT.

The genes are TRBV7-8 and TRBJ2-1; 10 bases map to TRBD1. Trimming took 6 bases from V and 6 from J; bases not matched to a gene: 8. This CDR3 has 15 residues. In germline, CDR1 is SGHVS, CDR2 FQNEAQ. In nucleotides, the CDR3 is TGTGCCAGCAGTCGGGACCGGACAGGGGGCAATGAGCAGTTCTTC. Its translation is CASSRDRTGGNEQFF.

This clonotype was counted at least ten times. V and J are TRBV9 and TRBJ2-1; D may be TRBD1 (5 bases). The germline gives CDR1 SGDLS, CDR2 YYNGEE. V was shortened by 9 bases and J by 9 bases, with 19 bases between the two germline ends. The CDR3 runs 13 residues. CDR3: CATRKGIQGEQFF. For the CDR3, the DNA is TGTGCCACCAGGAAGGGTATTCAGGGTGAGCAGTTCTTC. Full variable domain (remainder filled in from reference TRBV9 and TRBJ2-1): DSGVTQTPKHLITATGQRVTLRCSPRSGDLSVYWYQQSLDQGLQFLIQYYNGEERAKGNILERFSAQQFPDLHSELNLSSLELGDSALYFCATRKGIQGEQFFGPGTRLTVL.

In this sample, this clonotype turned up a few times. Given a much more abundant clone one base away, this may be a read error. The genes are TRBV12-3 or TRBV12-4 and TRBJ2-1; maybe TRBD2 (5 bases). The CDR3 is 12 residues long. Here the CDR3 DNA reads TGTGACAGCAGAACGAACGGGGATGAGCAGTTCTTC. It is translated as CDSRTNGDEQFF.

This clonotype was recorded at least ten times. The gene calls are TRBV29-1 and TRBJ2-5; 7 positions agree with TRBD2. Germline loops: CDR1 SQVTM, CDR2 ANQGSEA. J lost 10 bases, V lost 3 bases, and 5 bases had no gene match. The CDR3 runs to 11 residues. CDR3 in DNA: TGCAGCGTTGACAGGGCGGGAGTCCAGTACTTC. It codes for CSVDRAGVQYF. The full variable domain, completed using reference TRBV29-1 and TRBJ2-5, is SAVISQKPSRDICQRGTSLTIQCQVDSQVTMMFWYRQQPGQSLTLIATANQGSEATYESGFVIDKFPISRPNLTFSTLTVSNMSPEDSSIYLCSVDRAGVQYFGPGTRLLVL.

CDR3 nucleotide sequence: TGCAGCGCCTGGGGAGGGGGGTCGCAAAGAGGCTACACCTTC. Translated, it gives CSAWGGGSQRGYTF. This rearrangement joins TRBV29-1 to TRBJ1-2; TRBD1 might be the D (6 bases). CDR1 is SQVTM and CDR2 is ANQGSEA in the germline V gene. This CDR3 has 14 amino acids. V was shortened by 7 bases and J by 8 bases, with 23 bases between the two germline ends. The variable domain in full, with the rest retrieved from reference TRBV29-1 and TRBJ1-2, is SAVISQKPSRDICQRGTSLTIQCQVDSQVTMMFWYRQQPGQSLTLIATANQGSEATYESGFVIDKFPISRPNLTFSTLTVSNMSPEDSSIYLCSAWGGGSQRGYTFGSGTRLTVV.

The chain recombines TRBV18 with TRBJ2-7; D is possibly TRBD1 or TRBD2 (6 bases each). CDR3 length equals 14 residues. Trimming pared 5 bases from V and 3 bases from J, leaving 14 bases between. The germline V gene encodes CDR1 KGHSH and CDR2 LQKENI. The DNA of the CDR3 is TGTGCCAGCTCATCCTACGAGGGGGGCTACGAGCAGTACTTC. It yields the protein CASSSYEGGYEQYF.

This clonotype was recorded at least ten times. This rearrangement joins TRBV6-6 to TRBJ2-1, with TRBD2 matching 8 bases. The germline V gene has CDR1 MNHNY and CDR2 SVGAGI (reference sequence). With V trimmed by 2 bases and J by 7 bases, 7 bases remained unmatched. The CDR3 extends over 15 amino acids. This CDR3 is CASSYAQREKNEQFF. CDR3 nucleotide sequence: TGTGCCAGCAGTTACGCGCAGCGGGAGAAGAATGAGCAGTTCTTC.

A note on this clonotype: With a much larger clone just one base away, this may be a read error. The chain recombines TRBV19 with TRBJ1-5, with 9 bases matching TRBD1. Germline CDR1 is LNHDA and CDR2 is SQIVND (reference sequence). CDR3 size: 16 residues. CDR3 in amino acids: CANSLDHRGRNQPQHF. The DNA of the CDR3 is TGTGCCAATAGTCTAGATCACAGGGGGCGGAATCAGCCCCAGCATTTT.